This is a list of T cell receptor beta chains from one sample in a study of cytomegalovirus exposure and HLA in healthy donors. Generated by immunoSEQ multiplex PCR, the TCRdb table keeps only in-frame clones and is missing some. The sample yields around 90,000 clones, 82% seen once. The sequencing sample was made of PBMCs. The receptor source for this set is a man aged 50-59 years in good health and CMV-seronegative. Each CDR3 is given with its conserved first and last residue. D genes are given only for firm matches. Not every row has a clone size; where given, it reads once, few, many or a size class.

D gene: NA
V gene: TRBV29-1
CDR3 length: 15
J gene: TRBJ2-3
clone size: NA
CDR3 DNA: TGCAGCGTTGAAGACTATGGCGGAGCCCCAGATACGCAGTATTTT
CDR3 protein: CSVEDYGGAPDTQYF

D gene: TRBD2
V gene: TRBV28
CDR3 length: 18
J gene: TRBJ2-3
clone size: NA
CDR3 DNA: TGTGCCAGCAGTTTTGTACTAGCGGGAGGGACCTACACAGATACGCAGTATTTT
CDR3 protein: CASSFVLAGGTYTDTQYF

D gene: NA
V gene: TRBV5-1
CDR3 length: 13
J gene: TRBJ2-3
clone size: NA
CDR3 DNA: TGCGCCAGCAGCTTGCCGGGGACAGATACGCAGTATTTT
CDR3 protein: CASSLPGTDTQYF

D gene: TRBD2
V gene: TRBV6-5
CDR3 length: 13
J gene: TRBJ2-3
clone size: NA
CDR3 DNA: TGTGCCAGCACAAGCGGGAGTACAGATACGCAGTATTTT
CDR3 protein: CASTSGSTDTQYF

D gene: NA
V gene: TRBV19
CDR3 length: 11
J gene: TRBJ2-7
clone size: NA
CDR3 DNA: TGTGCCAGTAGTATAGGCGGTTTCACGTACTTC
CDR3 protein: CASSIGGFTYF

D gene: NA
V gene: TRBV4-3
CDR3 length: 18
J gene: TRBJ1-3
clone size: NA
CDR3 DNA: TGCGCCAGCAGCCAAGATATTGGGCTGGGTTACTCTGGAAACACCATATATTTT
CDR3 protein: CASSQDIGLGYSGNTIYF

D gene: TRBD1
V gene: TRBV5-6
CDR3 length: 15
J gene: TRBJ2-7
clone size: NA
CDR3 DNA: TGTGCCAGCAGCTCCATAGACAGGGCCCCCTACGAGCAGTACTTC
CDR3 protein: CASSSIDRAPYEQYF

D gene: TRBD1
V gene: TRBV29-1
CDR3 length: 15
J gene: TRBJ2-1
clone size: NA
CDR3 DNA: TGCAGCGTTCCCGGGCGGACAGGGATCTACAATGAGCAGTTCTTC
CDR3 protein: CSVPGRTGIYNEQFF

D gene: NA
V gene: TRBV19
CDR3 length: 15
J gene: TRBJ2-1
clone size: NA
CDR3 DNA: TGTGCCAGTAGTATATCGGGGAGCTCCTACAATGAGCAGTTCTTC
CDR3 protein: CASSISGSSYNEQFF

D gene: NA
V gene: TRBV5-6
CDR3 length: 16
J gene: TRBJ2-2
clone size: NA
CDR3 DNA: TGTGCCAGCAGCCCGGCTGGGGGCACGAACACCGGGGAGCTGTTTTTT
CDR3 protein: CASSPAGGTNTGELFF

D gene: TRBD2
V gene: TRBV14
CDR3 length: 19
J gene: TRBJ2-7
clone size: NA
CDR3 DNA: TGTGCCAGCAGCTCGGGGACTAGCGGGAGGCCCCGTTGGGTCTACGAGCAGTACTTC
CDR3 protein: CASSSGTSGRPRWVYEQYF

D gene: NA
V gene: TRBV7-9
CDR3 length: 11
J gene: TRBJ1-2
clone size: NA
CDR3 DNA: TGTGCCAGCACCAGCCCAGGAGGCTACACCTTC
CDR3 protein: CASTSPGGYTF

D gene: NA
V gene: TRBV5-4
CDR3 length: 14
J gene: TRBJ2-7
clone size: NA
CDR3 DNA: TGTGCCAGCAGCTCCCGGGACTCACCTTCCGAGCAGTACTTC
CDR3 protein: CASSSRDSPSEQYF

D gene: TRBD1
V gene: TRBV28
CDR3 length: 12
J gene: TRBJ2-1
clone size: NA
CDR3 DNA: TGTGCCAGCAGTTTAGCGGCAGGGGGCGAGTTCTTC
CDR3 protein: CASSLAAGGEFF

D gene: TRBD1
V gene: TRBV9
CDR3 length: 16
J gene: TRBJ1-2
clone size: NA
CDR3 DNA: TGTGCCAGCAGCGTAGCAGAAGGGACAGGGGGCTATGGCTACACCTTC
CDR3 protein: CASSVAEGTGGYGYTF

D gene: NA
V gene: TRBV7-9
CDR3 length: 12
J gene: TRBJ1-4
clone size: once
CDR3 DNA: TGTGCCAGCAGCTCACAGGACGAAAAACTGTTTTTT
CDR3 protein: CASSSQDEKLFF

D gene: TRBD1
V gene: TRBV5-1
CDR3 length: 14
J gene: TRBJ2-7
clone size: NA
CDR3 DNA: TGCGCCAGCAGCTTGGCGACAGGGAAGTACGAGCAGTACTTC
CDR3 protein: CASSLATGKYEQYF

D gene: NA
V gene: TRBV19
CDR3 length: 14
J gene: TRBJ2-7
clone size: NA
CDR3 DNA: TGTGCCAGTAGTCGACAGGAAGACTACTACGAGCAGTACTTC
CDR3 protein: CASSRQEDYYEQYF

D gene: TRBD2
V gene: TRBV10-1
CDR3 length: 18
J gene: TRBJ2-2
clone size: NA
CDR3 DNA: TGCGCCAGCGGACCAACGGGACTAGCGGGAGGTATAACCGGGGAGCTGTTTTTT
CDR3 protein: CASGPTGLAGGITGELFF

D gene: TRBD2
V gene: TRBV10-2
CDR3 length: 13
J gene: TRBJ2-7
clone size: NA
CDR3 DNA: TGCGCCAGCAGTTGGGACTACAAGTACGAGCAGTACTTC
CDR3 protein: CASSWDYKYEQYF

D gene: TRBD2
V gene: TRBV5-1
CDR3 length: 16
J gene: TRBJ2-1
clone size: NA
CDR3 DNA: TGCGCCAGCAGCTTTATAGCGGGAGGGCCGTGGAGAGAGCAGTTCTTC
CDR3 protein: CASSFIAGGPWREQFF

D gene: NA
V gene: TRBV5-1
CDR3 length: 16
J gene: TRBJ2-1
clone size: NA
CDR3 DNA: TGCGCCAGCAGCTTCGGGGGGCTCCAAGCATTCAATGAGCAGTTCTTC
CDR3 protein: CASSFGGLQAFNEQFF

D gene: NA
V gene: TRBV6-5
CDR3 length: 15
J gene: TRBJ1-1
clone size: NA
CDR3 DNA: TGTGCCAGCAGTTACTCGTGGGGGCACAGTACTGAAGCTTTCTTT
CDR3 protein: CASSYSWGHSTEAFF

D gene: NA
V gene: TRBV12-5
CDR3 length: 16
J gene: TRBJ2-4
clone size: NA
CDR3 DNA: TGTGCTAGTGGTTTGGGGTGGGGGCCAAGGGAAAACATTCAGTACTTC
CDR3 protein: CASGLGWGPRENIQYF

D gene: NA
V gene: TRBV9
CDR3 length: 15
J gene: TRBJ1-1
clone size: NA
CDR3 DNA: TGTGCCAGCAGCGTAGAGGGGCAGAGGAACACTGAAGCTTTCTTT
CDR3 protein: CASSVEGQRNTEAFF

D gene: TRBD1
V gene: TRBV27
CDR3 length: 15
J gene: TRBJ1-1
clone size: NA
CDR3 DNA: TGTGCCAGCAGTTTGGAGGGGGCACGAAGCACTGAAGCTTTCTTT
CDR3 protein: CASSLEGARSTEAFF

D gene: NA
V gene: TRBV9
CDR3 length: 13
J gene: TRBJ1-1
clone size: few
CDR3 DNA: TGTGCCAGCAGGCCGATAGGGGAAATTGAAGCTTTCTTT
CDR3 protein: CASRPIGEIEAFF

D gene: NA
V gene: TRBV4-1
CDR3 length: 14
J gene: TRBJ2-7
clone size: NA
CDR3 DNA: TGCGCCAGCAGCCCCCAGTCGGGCTCCTACGAGCAGTACTTC
CDR3 protein: CASSPQSGSYEQYF

D gene: NA
V gene: TRBV7-2
CDR3 length: 14
J gene: TRBJ2-5
clone size: NA
CDR3 DNA: TGTGCCAGCAGCTTAGCTGGGGGGAGGGAGACCCAGTACTTC
CDR3 protein: CASSLAGGRETQYF

D gene: TRBD2
V gene: TRBV28
CDR3 length: 16
J gene: TRBJ2-3
clone size: few
CDR3 DNA: TGTGCCAGCAGTTTGGGCTGGACTAGCGGCACAGATACGCAGTATTTT
CDR3 protein: CASSLGWTSGTDTQYF

D gene: TRBD1
V gene: TRBV5-1
CDR3 length: 14
J gene: TRBJ2-7
clone size: NA
CDR3 DNA: TGCGCCAGCAGATTAGGGGGCCCCACAGGAGAGCAGTACTTC
CDR3 protein: CASRLGGPTGEQYF

D gene: NA
V gene: TRBV6-5
CDR3 length: 15
J gene: TRBJ2-1
clone size: NA
CDR3 DNA: TGTGCCAGTCAATCCCGGGGGAGAACCTACAATGAGCAGTTCTTC
CDR3 protein: CASQSRGRTYNEQFF

D gene: NA
V gene: TRBV28
CDR3 length: 13
J gene: TRBJ1-1
clone size: NA
CDR3 DNA: TGTGCCGCCAGCGGGGCGGGGAGGACTGAAGCTTTCTTT
CDR3 protein: CAASGAGRTEAFF

D gene: NA
V gene: TRBV14
CDR3 length: 15
J gene: TRBJ1-2
clone size: NA
CDR3 DNA: TGTGCCAGCAGCCAAGCCTTAGGGGCGCCCTATGGCTACACCTTC
CDR3 protein: CASSQALGAPYGYTF

D gene: TRBD2
V gene: TRBV10-3
CDR3 length: 13
J gene: TRBJ2-3
clone size: NA
CDR3 DNA: TGTGCCATCAGCCTAGCGGGTGAAGATACGCAGTATTTT
CDR3 protein: CAISLAGEDTQYF

D gene: NA
V gene: TRBV30
CDR3 length: 12
J gene: TRBJ2-5
clone size: NA
CDR3 DNA: TGTGCCTGGGGACTACTAGAAGAGACCCAGTACTTC
CDR3 protein: CAWGLLEETQYF

D gene: TRBD2
V gene: TRBV5-1
CDR3 length: 13
J gene: TRBJ2-7
clone size: NA
CDR3 DNA: TGCGCCAGCAGCGGCGGGGGGGCCTACGAGCAGTACTTC
CDR3 protein: CASSGGGAYEQYF

D gene: TRBD1
V gene: TRBV5-1
CDR3 length: 14
J gene: TRBJ2-3
clone size: few
CDR3 DNA: TGCGCCAGCAGCTTGGGACAGGGGGCAGATACGCAGTATTTT
CDR3 protein: CASSLGQGADTQYF

D gene: NA
V gene: TRBV9
CDR3 length: 14
J gene: TRBJ1-6
clone size: NA
CDR3 DNA: TGTGCCAGCAGCGTAGGGGACAATTATTCACCCCTCCACTTT
CDR3 protein: CASSVGDNYSPLHF

D gene: NA
V gene: TRBV9
CDR3 length: 15
J gene: TRBJ2-6
clone size: few
CDR3 DNA: TGTGCCAGCAGAAAGGACATCTCTGGGGCCAACGTCCTGACTTTC
CDR3 protein: CASRKDISGANVLTF

D gene: NA
V gene: TRBV2
CDR3 length: 17
J gene: TRBJ2-5
clone size: NA
CDR3 DNA: TGTGCCAGCAGTGAAGCCTTCCTCCTCGGGGATGGGGAGACCCAGTACTTC
CDR3 protein: CASSEAFLLGDGETQYF

D gene: NA
V gene: TRBV9
CDR3 length: 13
J gene: TRBJ2-1
clone size: once
CDR3 DNA: TGTGCCAGCAGCGTAGCAGGCGACAATGAGCAGTTCTTC
CDR3 protein: CASSVAGDNEQFF

D gene: TRBD1
V gene: TRBV5-4
CDR3 length: 15
J gene: TRBJ1-1
clone size: NA
CDR3 DNA: TGTGCCAGCAGCAAGGACAGGGGAAAAATGGCCGAAGCTTTCTTT
CDR3 protein: CASSKDRGKMAEAFF